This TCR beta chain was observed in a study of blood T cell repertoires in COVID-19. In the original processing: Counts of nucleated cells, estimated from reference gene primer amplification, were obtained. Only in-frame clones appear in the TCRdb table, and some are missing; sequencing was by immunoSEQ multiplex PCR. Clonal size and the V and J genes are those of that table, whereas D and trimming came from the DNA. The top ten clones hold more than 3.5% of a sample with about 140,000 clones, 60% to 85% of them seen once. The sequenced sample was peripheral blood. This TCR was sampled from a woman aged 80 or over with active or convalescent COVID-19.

Here the CDR3 reads CAWSASKGMNTEAFF. In DNA, the CDR3 is TGTGCCTGGAGTGCGAGTAAGGGGATGAACACTGAAGCTTTCTTT. The chain employs TRBV30 and TRBJ1-1, with TRBD1 as a possible D gene (5 bases). The germline gives CDR1 GTSNPN, CDR2 SVGIG (reference sequence). The CDR3 totals 15 residues. V lost 1 base and J 0 bases, leaving 12 bases between the germline ends.